This TCR beta chain was sequenced in a study of control samples from healthy donors and cancer patients (dated by TCRdb to 2020 to 2022). On this clone: Its target antigen remains unknown. Per-base quality was not reported, and no clone a single base away is much larger than it.

Per the germline V gene (reference sequence), LGHDT is the CDR1 and YNNKEL is the CDR2. V and J are trimmed by 0 bases and 5 bases, and the gene matches miss 12 bases of the junction. The CDR3 runs 17 residues from the cysteine to the phenylalanine. Here the CDR3 DNA is all that survives: 51 bases in frame from base 1. Libraries were prepared through the immunoSEQ multiplex PCR assay. Not all clones reach the TCRdb copy of this immuneACCESS table, which keeps in-frame sequences only. Checked studies attribute under half of the gap to unresolved V genes and leave the rest unexplained. Within this sample are 70,000 or so clones, with 84% of them counted one time only. The ten largest make up roughly 16% of the sample.

Sequences were obtained from blood. The chain links TRBV3-1 (or the pseudogene TRBV3-2) with TRBJ2-5, and 7 bases in between align with TRBD1. The sequence was collected from a man aged 50 or older in good health. The DNA is as follows: TGTGCCAGCAGCCAAGAGGGACAGCTAAGCAGGTTGGAGACCCAGTACTTC. This is translated as CASSQEGQLSRLETQYF.